One sample yielded the 13 T cell receptor beta chains listed below, sequenced in a study of T cells in tuberculosis (dated by TCRdb to about 2018). Receptor amplification or capture employed the immunoSEQ multiplex PCR assay. Entries here come from immuneACCESS through TCRdb and include only in-frame sequences with V and J called. Some clones fail to appear in such tables; in the studies checked, an unresolved V gene covers under half of the shortfall, and the cause of the remainder is unknown. Recorded for this sample are some 30,000 clones; nearly 90% of them occurred a single time. The ten top clones hold 5% to 6.5% of the sample. The sample's time point label is to be understood as: new active TB diagnosis, blood taken before or within 7 days of starting treatment. Specimen: PBMCs, collected at tuberculosis diagnosis. The receptors here all came from an adult with tuberculosis.

The chain employs TRBV6-6 and TRBJ2-3, with TRBD2 matching over 7 bases. The CDR3 covers 15 residues. Germline CDR1 MNHNY, CDR2 SVGAGI (reference sequence). V gave up 10 bases and J gave up 2 bases; unmatched junction bases: 12. The CDR3 region has the DNA TGTGCCACCGCTAAAGCGGGGCGATACACAGATACGCAGTATTTT. Protein: CATAKAGRYTDTQYF.

This sequence joins TRBV19 and TRBJ1-5; perhaps TRBD1 as D (5 bases). CDR1 is LNHDA, CDR2 SQIVND, per germline (reference sequence). The V end was cut by 3 bases, the J end by 7 bases, with 10 bases between. This CDR3 contains 13 residues. The CDR3 loop reads CASSMGPGQPQHF. The CDR3 nucleotides are TGTGCCAGTAGTATGGGGCCAGGCCAGCCCCAGCATTTT.

This clone was seen only once. The chain's CDR3 is CASSLASGSYNEQFF. The CDR3 DNA follows: TGCGCCAGCAGCTTGGCGAGCGGGAGTTACAATGAGCAGTTCTTC. The V call is TRBV5-1, the J call TRBJ2-1, with 8 bases that match TRBD2. J gave up 4 bases and V 0 bases, and 3 bases lay outside the gene matches. The germline CDR1 and CDR2 sequences are SGHRS and YFSETQ. The CDR3 sequence is 15 residues long.

The CDR3 DNA sequence: TGTGCCAGCAGTTATGGGGACATTTCTAACCCCATTTTATACAATGAGCAGTTCTTC. This codes for CASSYGDISNPILYNEQFF. J is TRBJ2-1 and V is TRBV28; TRBD1 might be the D (6 bases). The CDR3 runs to 19 residues. The V gene lost 4 bases and the J gene lost 4 bases, with 26 bases spanning the gap. Germline V gene data show CDR1 as MDHEN and CDR2 as SYDVKM.

The V and J genes are TRBV7-2 and TRBJ2-7; TRBD1 agrees at 10 bases. The CDR3 has 18 residues. From germline, CDR1 is SGHTA and CDR2 FQGNSA. J gave up 1 base and V 5 bases, and 14 bases lay outside the gene matches. In DNA form, the CDR3 reads TGTGCCAGCAGCAGACAGAGACAGGGGGCATTAGCGTCCTACGAGCAGTACTTC. This encodes CASSRQRQGALASYEQYF.

The chain couples TRBV7-2 to TRBJ2-2; 10 positions match TRBD2. CDR1 and CDR2 (germline): SGHTA, FQGNSA. The CDR3 spans 17 residues. J lost 1 base, V lost 5 bases, and 7 bases had no gene match. CDR3 sequence: CASSPLAGAVNTGELFF. In DNA, the CDR3 is TGTGCCAGCAGCCCCCTAGCGGGGGCTGTGAACACCGGGGAGCTGTTTTTT.

The V gene is TRBV7-9, the J gene TRBJ1-2; 7 positions match TRBD1. CDR1 is SEHNR, CDR2 FQNEAQ, per germline (reference sequence). J lost 7 bases, V lost 7 bases, and 9 bases had no gene match. This CDR3 comprises 13 residues. This chain's CDR3 is CASTPEGAGGYTF. Written as DNA, the CDR3 is TGTGCCAGCACCCCAGAGGGGGCAGGTGGCTACACCTTC.

The gene calls are TRBV5-6 and TRBJ1-1; D unresolved. This CDR3 has 15 amino acids. The V end lost 2 bases, the J end lost 4 bases, and 15 bases lay between the germline ends. CDR1 and CDR2 (germline): SGHDT, YYEEEE. CDR3 in amino acids: CASSFGGDAITEAFF. The CDR3 DNA reads TGTGCCAGCAGCTTCGGTGGAGACGCTATCACTGAAGCTTTCTTT.

The rearrangement links TRBV9 to TRBJ2-3; D remains unclear. V lost 2 bases and J lost 2, with 12 bases in between. Germline CDR1 SGDLS, CDR2 YYNGEE. The CDR3 spans 15 residues. DNA for the CDR3: TGTGCCAGCAGCGTGTCTTTAGACTCCACAGATACGCAGTATTTT. This encodes CASSVSLDSTDTQYF.

The chain is built from TRBV27 and TRBJ2-1; 7 bases are shared with TRBD2. The junction had 6 bases not matched to a gene; V was cut back by 1 base and J by 6 bases. Germline V gene data show CDR1 as MNHEY and CDR2 as SMNVEV (reference sequence). The CDR3 has 15 amino acids. CDR3 bases: TGTGCCAGCAGTTTATGGCTAGCGGATGCCAATGAGCAGTTCTTC. This encodes CASSLWLADANEQFF.

A single count supports this clone. V and J are TRBV6-5 and TRBJ2-7; 8 bases fit TRBD1. The CDR3 totals 15 residues. The V and J ends lost 6 bases and 4 bases, in that order; junction bases with no gene match: 11. Germline V gives CDR1 MNHEY, CDR2 SVGAGI. This CDR3 reads CASSAISTGVYEQYF. The CDR3 nucleotides are TGTGCCAGCAGCGCTATATCGACAGGGGTTTACGAGCAGTACTTC.

The chain recombines TRBV5-1 with TRBJ1-2, with 10 bases lining up with TRBD1. From germline, CDR1 is SGHRS and CDR2 YFSETQ. This CDR3 has 14 amino acids. Losses at the gene ends were 6 bases for V and 4 bases for J; bases not matched to a gene: 6. As DNA, the CDR3 is TGCGCCAGCACGACAGGGGGCGCGGGCTATGGCTACACCTTC. Its translation: CASTTGGAGYGYTF.

This rearrangement joins TRBV9 to TRBJ2-3; 9 bases are shared with TRBD2. CDR3 length: 16 residues. J was trimmed by 8 bases and V by 4 bases; bases with no gene match: 14. Germline loops: CDR1 SGDLS, CDR2 YYNGEE. The CDR3 region has the DNA TGTGCCAGCAGCCCTCGCGGTAGCGGGAGATCATCTACGCAGTATTTT. Residues: CASSPRGSGRSSTQYF.